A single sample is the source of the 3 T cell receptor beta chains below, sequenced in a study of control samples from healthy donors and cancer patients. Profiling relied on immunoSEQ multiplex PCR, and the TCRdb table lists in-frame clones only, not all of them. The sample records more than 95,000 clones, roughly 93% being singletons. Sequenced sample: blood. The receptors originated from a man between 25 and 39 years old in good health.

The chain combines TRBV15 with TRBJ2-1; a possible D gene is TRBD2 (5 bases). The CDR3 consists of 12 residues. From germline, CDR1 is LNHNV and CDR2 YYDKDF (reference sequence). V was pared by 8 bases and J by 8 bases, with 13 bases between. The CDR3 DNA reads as TGTGCCACCCGCGGGTTGTTGGATGAGCAGTTCTTC. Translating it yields CATRGLLDEQFF.

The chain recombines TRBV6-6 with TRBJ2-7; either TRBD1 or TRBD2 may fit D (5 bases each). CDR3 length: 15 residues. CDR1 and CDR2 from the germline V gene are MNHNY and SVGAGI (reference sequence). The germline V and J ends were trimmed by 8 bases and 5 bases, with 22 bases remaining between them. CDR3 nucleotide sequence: TGTGCCAGCGGGCTACGGGACCCCGGCTTCCACGAGCAGTACTTC. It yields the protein CASGLRDPGFHEQYF.

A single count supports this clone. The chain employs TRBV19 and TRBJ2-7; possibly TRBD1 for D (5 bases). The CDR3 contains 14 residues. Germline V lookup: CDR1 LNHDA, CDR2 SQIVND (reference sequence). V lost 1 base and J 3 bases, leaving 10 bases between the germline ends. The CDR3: CASSIGYQGYEQYF. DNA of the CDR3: TGTGCCAGTAGTATAGGATACCAGGGCTACGAGCAGTACTTC. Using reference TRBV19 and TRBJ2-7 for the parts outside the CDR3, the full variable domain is DGGITQSPKYLFRKEGQNVTLSCEQNLNHDAMYWYRQDPGQGLRLIYYSQIVNDFQKGDIAEGYSVSREKKESFPLTVTSAQKNPTAFYLCASSIGYQGYEQYFGPGTRLTVT.